This record concerns one TCR beta chain sequence. Its antigen remains unknown. This sample was included in a study of graft-versus-host responses after intestinal transplantation. At the level of the study: Every transplant recipient was induced with anti-thymocyte globulin, then maintained on tacrolimus and steroids for two to four years.

Regarding the study as a whole: Recipient marrow held GvH clones, some first seen in ileum or blood.

CDR3 length: 16 residues. The trim removed 6 bases at V and 5 bases at J, leaving 7 bases unmatched. Germline values: CDR1 SNHLY, CDR2 FYNNEI. The table came from immunoSEQ multiplex PCR; TCRdb's copy has only in-frame clones and leaves some out. The sample yields tens of thousands of clones, 80% to 95% seen once. This clonotype was obtained from a human patient who received an intestinal transplant, so some T cells may come from the graft donor. The input for sequencing was PBMCs, taken 98 days after intestinal transplantation. This rearrangement joins TRBV2 to TRBJ2-1; 13 bases are a match to TRBD2. CDR3 loop: CASRRTSGGVHNEQFF. The DNA of the CDR3 is TGTGCCAGCAGACGAACTAGCGGGGGGGTCCACAATGAGCAGTTCTTC.